Listed below are T cell receptor beta chains from one sample, sequenced in a study of CD8+ T cells in alopecia areata. The protocol was immunoSEQ multiplex PCR, while the TCRdb copy is restricted to in-frame clones and leaves out a portion. The repertoire consists of more than 100,000 clones, with about 60% occurring once and the leading ten covering about 8.8%. Sequencing was done on a sample of CD4+ T cells sorted from blood. These receptor sequences come from a human donor in good health. Both conserved end residues are part of each CDR3. The D gene is left open where the match is weak. For some rows the clone size is stated as once, few or many, or as a class when expanded; others skip it.

abundance: few; v_gene: TRBV2; d_gene: TRBD1; j_gene: TRBJ2-5; CDR3aa: CASSEAAGGETQYF; CDR3nt: TGTGCCAGCAGTGAAGCGGCAGGGGGCGAGACCCAGTACTTC
abundance: NA; v_gene: TRBV23-1; d_gene: NA; j_gene: TRBJ2-7; CDR3aa: CASTQVPYEQYF; CDR3nt: TGCGCCAGCACCCAAGTACCCTACGAGCAGTACTTC
abundance: NA; v_gene: TRBV28; d_gene: NA; j_gene: TRBJ1-1; CDR3aa: CASSSTGLLNTEAFF; CDR3nt: TGTGCCAGCAGTTCAACGGGACTCCTGAACACTGAAGCTTTCTTT
abundance: NA; v_gene: TRBV30; d_gene: NA; j_gene: TRBJ2-6; CDR3aa: CAWSGPGANVLTF; CDR3nt: TGTGCCTGGAGTGGCCCTGGGGCCAACGTCCTGACTTTC
abundance: NA; v_gene: TRBV9; d_gene: NA; j_gene: TRBJ2-3; CDR3aa: CASSEVTDTQYF; CDR3nt: TGTGCCAGCAGCGAAGTGACAGATACGCAGTATTTT
abundance: NA; v_gene: TRBV7-2; d_gene: TRBD2; j_gene: TRBJ2-1; CDR3aa: CASSPLAGFINEQFF; CDR3nt: TGTGCCAGCAGTCCGCTAGCGGGATTTATCAATGAGCAGTTCTTC
abundance: few; v_gene: TRBV11-3; d_gene: NA; j_gene: TRBJ2-5; CDR3aa: CASKTGHSQETQYF; CDR3nt: TGTGCCAGCAAGACGGGACACTCACAAGAGACCCAGTACTTC
abundance: NA; v_gene: TRBV30; d_gene: TRBD1; j_gene: TRBJ1-5; CDR3aa: CAWSTGDFYSNQPQHF; CDR3nt: TGTGCCTGGTCGACAGGGGACTTCTATAGCAATCAGCCCCAGCATTTT
abundance: NA; v_gene: TRBV4-2; d_gene: NA; j_gene: TRBJ2-7; CDR3aa: CASSQAGGAQYEQYF; CDR3nt: TGTGCCAGCAGCCAAGCTGGGGGGGCCCAGTACGAGCAGTACTTC
abundance: many; v_gene: TRBV7-3; d_gene: TRBD1; j_gene: TRBJ1-2; CDR3aa: CASSLSRQGDSYGYTF; CDR3nt: TGTGCCAGCAGCTTGAGCCGACAGGGGGACTCCTATGGCTACACCTTC